The 7 T cell receptor beta chains reported below all come from one sample, sequenced in a study of PD-L1 blockade in urothelial cancer (dated by TCRdb to 2016 to 2017). Library method: the immunoSEQ multiplex PCR assay. Here the immuneACCESS table is served through TCRdb, limited to in-frame sequences with V and J called. Missing clones are a known gap in these copies; in checked studies unresolved V genes cover under half, and the rest lacks a known reason. For this sample the table gives tens of thousands of clones, of which 70% to 90% were detected only once. The ten most abundant clones make up 15% to 20% of the sample. Specimen: PBMCs, collected around atezolizumab (anti-PD-L1) treatment. All receptors come from a man aged 55-75 years with urothelial cancer.

The rearrangement uses TRBV5-4 and TRBJ2-1; 8 bases match TRBD1. The CDR3 is 14 residues long. V was pared by 5 bases and J by 8 bases, with 9 bases of the junction left unmatched. Per germline, CDR1 SGHNT and CDR2 YYREEE (reference sequence). This CDR3 reads CASSQDRGYHEQFF. DNA for the CDR3: TGTGCCAGCAGTCAAGACAGGGGTTATCATGAGCAGTTCTTC.

V is TRBV19 and J is TRBJ2-6, with D maybe TRBD2 (5 bases). The V and J ends lost 8 bases and 0 bases respectively, with 14 bases between them. CDR3 size: 16 residues. Germline V gives CDR1 LNHDA, CDR2 SQIVND (reference sequence). The CDR3 region is CASVLGISSGANVLTF. As DNA, the CDR3 is TGTGCCAGTGTCCTCGGGATTAGCTCTGGGGCCAACGTCCTGACTTTC.

The gene calls are TRBV9 and TRBJ2-5, with TRBD1 as a possible D gene (5 bases). The V gene's germline CDR1 is SGDLS and CDR2 YYNGEE. This CDR3 region has 14 residues. V was shortened by 3 bases and J by 0 bases, with 9 bases between the two germline ends. The CDR3 bases are TGTGCCAGCAGCGATGACAGATACCAAGAGACCCAGTACTTC. This encodes CASSDDRYQETQYF.

This clone was seen a single time. The V call is TRBV9, the J call TRBJ2-7; 7 nucleotides agree with TRBD1. The CDR3 totals 14 residues. Trimming cost V 3 bases and J 5 bases; bases outside gene matches: 8. The germline V gene encodes CDR1 SGDLS and CDR2 YYNGEE. CDR3 DNA sequence: TGTGCCAGCAGCGCAGGTGACAGGGATGACGAGCAGTACTTC. Translating gives CASSAGDRDDEQYF. Combining the CDR3 with reference TRBV9 and TRBJ2-7 gives the whole variable domain DSGVTQTPKHLITATGQRVTLRCSPRSGDLSVYWYQQSLDQGLQFLIQYYNGEERAKGNILERFSAQQFPDLHSELNLSSLELGDSALYFCASSAGDRDDEQYFGPGTRLTVT.

V is TRBV9 and J is TRBJ2-7, with 7 bases fitting TRBD2. Germline V lookup: CDR1 SGDLS, CDR2 YYNGEE. This CDR3 region has 17 residues. V gave up 2 bases and J gave up 2 bases; unmatched junction bases: 13. CDR3 protein: CASSVEPQGGGTYEQYF. In nucleotides, the CDR3 is TGTGCCAGCAGCGTTGAACCCCAAGGCGGGGGAACCTACGAGCAGTACTTC.

The chain uses TRBV4-2 and TRBJ2-5; no reliable D call. The germline gives CDR1 LGHNA, CDR2 YNFKEQ. Trimming shortened V by 0 bases and J by 3 bases, and 17 bases separated the two germline ends. The CDR3 consists of 17 residues. The CDR3, as DNA: TGTGCCAGCAGCCAAGAACGCCGCGGAGTACGAGAAGAGACCCAGTACTTC. This gives the protein CASSQERRGVREETQYF.

This clone was detected only a few times. The rearrangement uses TRBV9 and TRBJ1-1; D is unresolved. Trimming shortened V by 0 bases and J by 6 bases, and 9 bases separated the two germline ends. This CDR3 has 13 residues. CDR1 is SGDLS and CDR2 is YYNGEE in the germline V gene. The CDR3 DNA sequence: TGTGCCAGCAGCGTAGGACTCTTGTCTGAAGCTTTCTTT. Protein sequence: CASSVGLLSEAFF.